This TCR beta chain was obtained from a study of blood T cell repertoires in COVID-19 (dated by TCRdb to the early 2020s). Regarding the research as a whole: Samples covering the acute and convalescent phases of COVID-19 were provided by collaborators in the United States, Italy and Spain. The samples were drawn from two sources: the first 160 participants of the ongoing ImmuneRACE study, and over 950 subjects contributed by 6 global collaborators. The repertoires were made available in a free public database intended to serve as a resource for research on the immune response to SARS-CoV-2. Subjects who had been exposed to COVID-19, were actively infected with it, or had recovered from it provided the deeply sampled blood TCRbeta repertoires that made up the dataset. Where available, HLA class I and class II types were obtained from metadata supplied by the sample provider rather than from assay-based typing. The prospective study material was composed of cDNA or gDNA derived from T cells, B-cell-depleted T cells, or PBMCs. The sample metadata nearly always contained a de-identified subject ID, COVID-19 status, age in years and sex.

Overall study results and their limits: The quantity of clinical and demographic metadata differed by source and by participant and was supplied without curation.

One collaborating source in Seattle enrolled patients during active infection and followed them longitudinally through the course of disease. Each collaborating institution followed its own protocols to collect whole blood in K2EDTA tubes. Collaborator samples were shipped for TCRbeta analysis as frozen whole blood, isolated PBMCs, or DNA extracted from either sample type. The CDR3 numbers 13 residues from cysteine through phenylalanine. Only the CDR3 DNA stays, 39 bases, in frame from base 1. Deletion took 6 bases off V and 1 base off J, with a span of 12 bases between the germline ends. From the germline V gene, CDR1 is SQVTM and CDR2 is ANQGSEA. This clone was seen a few times. Its antigen is unknown. It has no much larger one-base neighbor in the sample; base qualities were not kept. TCRbeta CDR3 regions were amplified from genomic DNA using the immunoSEQ Assay, a bias-controlled multiplex PCR. As for how the authors treated the data: Within the assay, amplification of reference gene primers was used to estimate how many nucleated cells each sample contained. Sequence reads were collapsed and filtered to measure the absolute abundance of every unique TCRbeta CDR3 rearrangement. For each sample, productive Simpson clonality was calculated as the square root of Simpson's diversity index across productive rearrangements. The clones in this table, taken by TCRdb from immuneACCESS, are in-frame only. Not every clone is retained; where verified, under half of the shortfall comes from an unresolved V gene, and the cause of the rest is unknown. V, J and clone size are taken as reported in that table, and D and trimming were inferred from the DNA itself. The sample records approximately 270,000 clones, about 80% of which are singletons. The ten largest make up about a sixth of the sample.

Sequencing was performed on peripheral blood. The sequence was obtained from a person aged 70 to 79 with COVID-19, enrolled during active disease. The sequence is built from TRBV29-1 and TRBJ1-2; tentative D gene TRBD1, with 6 bases matching. The DNA sequence is TGCAGCGTGCCGCAGGGGAGTAACTATGGCTACACCTTC. Its translation reads: CSVPQGSNYGYTF. Outside the CDR3, residues come from the reference TRBV29-1 and TRBJ1-2 proteins, so the full variable domain is: SAVISQKPSRDICQRGTSLTIQCQVDSQVTMMFWYRQQPGQSLTLIATANQGSEATYESGFVIDKFPISRPNLTFSTLTVSNMSPEDSSIYLCSVPQGSNYGYTFGSGTRLTVV.